This is a list of T cell receptor beta chains from one sample in a study of blood T cells in healthy people across ages. From the 5' RACE reads, TCRdb called clonotypes with MiXCR, one entry per CDR3 protein. The sample holds some 1.5 million distinct CDR3 sequences, 28% seen once. Sequencing was performed on blood. The receptor set was obtained from a woman younger than 45 in good health. CDR3s include the opening cysteine and the closing phenylalanine or tryptophan. A D gene is named only where the DNA matches it firmly. A clone size is listed for some rows: how often the clone was seen (once, few, many), or a class if it is expanded.

D: -; V: TRBV6-2/TRBV6-3; size: -; J: TRBJ1-2; DNA: TGTGCCAGTGCAAAACCGGGCTCCTCGCCAGGCTACACCTTC; CDR3: CASAKPGSSPGYTF
D: -; V: TRBV5-1; size: few; J: TRBJ2-1; DNA: TGCGCCAGCAGCTCAGAGGGGAACAATGAGCAGTTCTTC; CDR3: CASSSEGNNEQFF
D: -; V: TRBV7-2; size: -; J: TRBJ2-2; DNA: TGTGCCAGCAGCTTAGTCCTAACTAACCCCACCGGGGAGCTGTTTTTT; CDR3: CASSLVLTNPTGELFF
D: -; V: TRBV4-1; size: -; J: TRBJ1-2; DNA: TGCGCCAGCAGCCTTTTCGGACGTGTGGGGGGCTACACCTTC; CDR3: CASSLFGRVGGYTF
D: TRBD1; V: TRBV4-2; size: -; J: TRBJ1-5; DNA: TGTGCCAGCGCTACCGGACAGGGTCGAAATCAGCCCCAGCATTTT; CDR3: CASATGQGRNQPQHF
D: -; V: TRBV20-1; size: few; J: TRBJ1-4; DNA: TGCAGTGCTAGAGCGGGGAACCAGATTGAAAAACTGTTTTTT; CDR3: CSARAGNQIEKLFF
D: TRBD1; V: TRBV12-3/TRBV12-4; size: few; J: TRBJ2-4; DNA: TGTGCCTCCACAAGGACAGGGGATGGCAAAAACATTCAGTACTTC; CDR3: CASTRTGDGKNIQYF
D: TRBD1; V: TRBV12-3/TRBV12-4; size: -; J: TRBJ1-2; DNA: TGTGCCAGCGGTGCGGACAGGGTGGGCTGGGGCTACACCTTC; CDR3: CASGADRVGWGYTF
D: TRBD2; V: TRBV6-5; size: few; J: TRBJ2-2; DNA: TGTGCCAGCAGAAGCGGGGGGATTAACACCGGGGAGCTGTTTTTT; CDR3: CASRSGGINTGELFF
D: -; V: TRBV7-2; size: -; J: TRBJ2-3; DNA: TGTGCCAGCAGACCAACCAAAGGGGCAGATACGCAGTATTTT; CDR3: CASRPTKGADTQYF
D: -; V: TRBV12-3/TRBV12-4; size: few; J: TRBJ2-6; DNA: TGTGCCAGCAGTTTGTATAGGGACATAATTCCCAGGGGGGCTGGGGCCAACGTCCTGACTTTC; CDR3: CASSLYRDIIPRGAGANVLTF
D: -; V: TRBV5-5; size: many; J: TRBJ2-7; DNA: TGTGCCAGCAGCTTTGGCAGTGGCGGGACCTACGAGCAGTACTTC; CDR3: CASSFGSGGTYEQYF
D: -; V: TRBV12-3/TRBV12-4; size: -; J: TRBJ2-4; DNA: TGTGCCAGCAGTTTAGGGAGGACTAAGGGTTTGTACTTC; CDR3: CASSLGRTKGLYF
D: TRBD1; V: TRBV5-1; size: many; J: TRBJ2-6; DNA: TGCGCCAGCAGCCCACGGACAGGAGGTGGGGCCAACGTCCTGACTTTC; CDR3: CASSPRTGGGANVLTF
D: -; V: TRBV9; size: -; J: TRBJ1-4; DNA: TGTGCCAGCAGCGTAGCGCAGTCTCGGGAAAAACTGTTTTTT; CDR3: CASSVAQSREKLFF
D: -; V: TRBV9; size: -; J: TRBJ1-2; DNA: TGTGCCAGCAGCGCCTCAGGCCAAGCTAACTATGGCTACACCTTC; CDR3: CASSASGQANYGYTF
D: TRBD2; V: TRBV11-1; size: many; J: TRBJ2-1; DNA: TGTGCCAGCAGCTTAGGGACTAGCGGAGTCAATGAGCAGTTCTTC; CDR3: CASSLGTSGVNEQFF
D: -; V: TRBV7-2; size: -; J: TRBJ2-3; DNA: TGTGCCAGCAGCTTACCTTTTGGTAAAGCGCTTAGCACAGATACGCAGTATTTT; CDR3: CASSLPFGKALSTDTQYF
D: -; V: TRBV29-1; size: -; J: TRBJ2-2; DNA: TGCAGCGTTGAGTCGGATCAAACCGGGGAGCTGTTTTTT; CDR3: CSVESDQTGELFF
D: -; V: TRBV9; size: few; J: TRBJ1-1; DNA: TGTGCCAGCAGCGTAGCCGAGGACACTGAAGCTTTCTTT; CDR3: CASSVAEDTEAFF
D: -; V: TRBV10-3; size: -; J: TRBJ2-2; DNA: TGTGCCATCAGTGAGGGGGCCACAGGGAACACCGGGGAGCTGTTTTTT; CDR3: CAISEGATGNTGELFF
D: -; V: TRBV12-5; size: -; J: TRBJ2-5; DNA: TGTGCTAGTGGTTGGGAGGGGGCAAATGAGCAGTACTTC; CDR3: CASGWEGANEQYF
D: -; V: TRBV18; size: few; J: TRBJ2-1; DNA: TGTGCCAGCTCACCACGGGAGAAGCCAAGGGATGAGCAGTTCTTC; CDR3: CASSPREKPRDEQFF
D: TRBD2; V: TRBV30; size: -; J: TRBJ2-1; DNA: TGTGCCTGGAGAACTAGCGGGAGAGGGAACAATGAGCAGTTCTTC; CDR3: CAWRTSGRGNNEQFF
D: TRBD1; V: TRBV6-6; size: few; J: TRBJ1-5; DNA: TGTGCCAGCACTAAGGCGGGACAGGGTTATTATCAGCCCCAGCATTTT; CDR3: CASTKAGQGYYQPQHF
D: -; V: TRBV5-6; size: few; J: TRBJ1-1; DNA: TGTGCCAGCAGCCAACCGGGACGGGAAAACACTGAAGCTTTCTTT; CDR3: CASSQPGRENTEAFF
D: -; V: TRBV27; size: many; J: TRBJ2-7; DNA: TGTGCCAGCAGTTTATCGATGGTCAACTACGAGCAGTACTTC; CDR3: CASSLSMVNYEQYF